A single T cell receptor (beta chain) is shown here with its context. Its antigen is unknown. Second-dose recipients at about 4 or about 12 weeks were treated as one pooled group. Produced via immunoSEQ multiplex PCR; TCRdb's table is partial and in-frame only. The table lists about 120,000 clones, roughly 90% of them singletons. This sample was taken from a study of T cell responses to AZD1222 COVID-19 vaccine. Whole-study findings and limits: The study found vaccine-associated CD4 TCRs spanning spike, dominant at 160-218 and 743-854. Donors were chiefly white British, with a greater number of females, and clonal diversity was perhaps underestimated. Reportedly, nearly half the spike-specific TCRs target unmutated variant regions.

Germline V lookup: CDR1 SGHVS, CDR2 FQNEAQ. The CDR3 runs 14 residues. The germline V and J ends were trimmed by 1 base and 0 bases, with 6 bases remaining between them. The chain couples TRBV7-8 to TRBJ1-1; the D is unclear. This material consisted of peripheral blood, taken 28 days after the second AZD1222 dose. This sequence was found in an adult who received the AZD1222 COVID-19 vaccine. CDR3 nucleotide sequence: TGTGCCAGCAGCTTAGTGGCGGTGAACACTGAAGCTTTCTTT. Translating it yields CASSLVAVNTEAFF.